The following is a TCR beta chain sequence with its context. Its specificity is not known. Generated by immunoSEQ multiplex PCR, the TCRdb table keeps only in-frame clones and is missing some. Among approximately 110,000 clones listed, roughly 84% were seen once. The record originates from a study of T cell responses to AZD1222 COVID-19 vaccine. Study outcomes and limitations: The study sampled repertoires only after the peak T cell response. Donors in the cohort were predominantly white British and more often female, and clonal diversity was possibly underestimated.

V shed 8 bases and J shed 10 bases, with 12 bases lying between them. This CDR3 comprises 11 residues. This material consisted of peripheral blood, taken on day 0 of AZD1222 vaccination. The receptor's source is an adult in good health. The chain employs TRBV12-3 or TRBV12-4 and TRBJ2-1; D possibly corresponds to TRBD2 (7 bases). The CDR3 protein is CASQQGGEQFF. CDR3 DNA sequence: TGTGCCAGCCAACAGGGAGGGGAGCAGTTCTTC.